This entry concerns a single T cell receptor beta chain. The antigen is unknown. These data originate in a study of T cell repertoires in cytomegalovirus infection. At the level of the study: HLA-C-restricted CMV epitopes, recently identified, and well-studied HLA-B-restricted ones were used by the study. Indications of both CMV infection and matching HLA type were provided by public TCR beta signatures.

MiXCR, run by TCRdb on the reads, gives a single entry per CDR3 protein. The sample consists of 75,000 to 95,000 distinct CDR3 sequences, about half of them appearing once. Study-wide results and limits: HLA-C-restricted CMV-specific TCR beta clonotypes prevailed in the ex vivo response.

The CDR3 has 15 residues. Germline CDR1 reads MNHNS; CDR2 reads SASEGT. The V end was cut by 6 bases, the J end by 6 bases, with 18 bases between. This clonotype was obtained from a human donor in good health (CMV status not recorded). Some clones in this sample may be carry-over from other donors' samples. The chain joins TRBV6-1 to TRBJ2-1, with D tentatively TRBD2 (6 bases). The sequences come from CD8+ T cells from cultured PBMCs, collected from culture after CMV antigen stimulation. CDR3 in DNA: TGTGCCAGCAGGTCTGGGGGGATCGGTTCCAATGAGCAGTTCTTC. It encodes CASRSGGIGSNEQFF.